A selection of T cell receptor beta chains follows, all from one sample in a study of PD-1 blockade in classical Hodgkin lymphoma. The data were produced by immunoSEQ multiplex PCR, yet TCRdb's version contains in-frame clones alone and is incomplete. The sample includes over 10,000 clones, roughly 90% of them seen just once. Material: CD4+ T cells from blood, obtained before the fourth cycle of nivolumab. These receptor sequences come from a human donor with classical Hodgkin lymphoma. Each CDR3 is given with its conserved first and last residue. A D gene is named only where the DNA matches it firmly. Not every row has a clone size; where given, it reads once, few, many or a size class.

d_gene: -; j_gene: TRBJ2-5; abundance: once; v_gene: TRBV2; CDR3nt: TGTGCCAGCAGCCGGGACTTAAACCAAGAGACCCAGTACTTC; CDR3aa: CASSRDLNQETQYF
d_gene: -; j_gene: TRBJ2-1; abundance: -; v_gene: TRBV5-1; CDR3nt: TGCGCCAGCACCCTGGAGCTTTTGGGGCTCAATGAGCAGTTCTTC; CDR3aa: CASTLELLGLNEQFF
d_gene: -; j_gene: TRBJ1-2; abundance: -; v_gene: TRBV9; CDR3nt: TGTGCCAGCAGCGAGGACGGCTATGGCTACACCTTC; CDR3aa: CASSEDGYGYTF
d_gene: TRBD2; j_gene: TRBJ2-7; abundance: -; v_gene: TRBV7-3; CDR3nt: TGTGCCAGCAGCCCTGGGAGGGGTTCTTACGAGCAGTACTTC; CDR3aa: CASSPGRGSYEQYF
d_gene: -; j_gene: TRBJ1-2; abundance: -; v_gene: TRBV27; CDR3nt: TGTGCCAGCGGCATGCCGGGGCTATCGAATAACTATGGCTACACCTTC; CDR3aa: CASGMPGLSNNYGYTF
d_gene: -; j_gene: TRBJ1-5; abundance: -; v_gene: TRBV18; CDR3nt: TGTGCCAGCTCACCCTCCCGAAATCAGCCCCAGCATTTT; CDR3aa: CASSPSRNQPQHF
d_gene: -; j_gene: TRBJ1-2; abundance: -; v_gene: TRBV18; CDR3nt: TGTGCCAGCTCAGGGAATGGCTACACCTTC; CDR3aa: CASSGNGYTF
d_gene: TRBD2; j_gene: TRBJ2-1; abundance: once; v_gene: TRBV7-9; CDR3nt: TGTGCCAGCAGCTTAGTGAGACTAGCGGTGGAGGGTCCCTACAATGAGCAGTTCTTC; CDR3aa: CASSLVRLAVEGPYNEQFF
d_gene: -; j_gene: TRBJ2-1; abundance: -; v_gene: TRBV19; CDR3nt: TGTGCCAGTAATAGGGGGGAGTATGAGCAGTTCTTC; CDR3aa: CASNRGEYEQFF
d_gene: -; j_gene: TRBJ2-5; abundance: -; v_gene: TRBV5-4; CDR3nt: TGTGCCAGCAGCTTGCGTCGAAGACGAGAGACCCAGTACTTC; CDR3aa: CASSLRRRRETQYF
d_gene: -; j_gene: TRBJ1-2; abundance: -; v_gene: TRBV29-1; CDR3nt: TGCAGCGTTCGTACAGGGTTTTCTGGCTACACCTTC; CDR3aa: CSVRTGFSGYTF
d_gene: -; j_gene: TRBJ1-1; abundance: -; v_gene: TRBV13; CDR3nt: TGTGCCAGCAGCTCGTCGAGGGGAAACACTGAAGCTTTCTTT; CDR3aa: CASSSSRGNTEAFF
d_gene: -; j_gene: TRBJ1-5; abundance: -; v_gene: TRBV6-1; CDR3nt: TGTGCCAGCAGTGAAGACTTAGGTAGCAATCAGCCCCAGCATTTT; CDR3aa: CASSEDLGSNQPQHF
d_gene: -; j_gene: TRBJ2-2; abundance: -; v_gene: TRBV19; CDR3nt: TGTGCCAGTAGTATCTTTTCGAACACCGGGGAGCTGTTTTTT; CDR3aa: CASSIFSNTGELFF
d_gene: TRBD1; j_gene: TRBJ1-1; abundance: -; v_gene: TRBV6-6; CDR3nt: TGTGCCAGCAGTTACAGGGGGCGAACTGAAGCTTTCTTT; CDR3aa: CASSYRGRTEAFF
d_gene: -; j_gene: TRBJ2-5; abundance: -; v_gene: TRBV10-3; CDR3nt: TGTGCCATCAGTGACGGACAAGAGACCCAGTACTTC; CDR3aa: CAISDGQETQYF
d_gene: -; j_gene: TRBJ1-2; abundance: -; v_gene: TRBV18; CDR3nt: TGTGCCAGCTCTCTCGGGACAACCGAAAACTATGGCTACACCTTC; CDR3aa: CASSLGTTENYGYTF
d_gene: -; j_gene: TRBJ2-3; abundance: -; v_gene: TRBV7-9; CDR3nt: TGTGCCAGCAGCTTAGACACAGATACGCAGTATTTT; CDR3aa: CASSLDTDTQYF
d_gene: TRBD2; j_gene: TRBJ2-7; abundance: -; v_gene: TRBV7-9; CDR3nt: TGTGCCAGCAGCTTACTCAGCGGGAGCAACTACGAGCAGTACTTC; CDR3aa: CASSLLSGSNYEQYF
d_gene: -; j_gene: TRBJ1-2; abundance: -; v_gene: TRBV4-2; CDR3nt: TGTGCCAGCAGCCAAGCGGACTCTTTTCGCGGCTACACCTTC; CDR3aa: CASSQADSFRGYTF
d_gene: TRBD1; j_gene: TRBJ1-1; abundance: few; v_gene: TRBV19; CDR3nt: TGTGCCAGTAACGACCCGACAGGGTTGGAAACTGAAGCTTTCTTT; CDR3aa: CASNDPTGLETEAFF
d_gene: -; j_gene: TRBJ2-4; abundance: -; v_gene: TRBV2; CDR3nt: TGTGCCAGCAGTGAGCTAGCCCAAGCCAAAAACATTCAGTACTTC; CDR3aa: CASSELAQAKNIQYF
d_gene: TRBD2; j_gene: TRBJ2-1; abundance: -; v_gene: TRBV11-3; CDR3nt: TGTGCCAGCAGCAAACAGGGGGATGGACTAGCGGAGGACAATGAGCAGTTCTTC; CDR3aa: CASSKQGDGLAEDNEQFF
d_gene: -; j_gene: TRBJ2-3; abundance: few; v_gene: TRBV5-4; CDR3nt: TGTGCCAGCAGCCAAAAAGCGGCTGTCACAGATACGCAGTATTTT; CDR3aa: CASSQKAAVTDTQYF
d_gene: -; j_gene: TRBJ2-1; abundance: -; v_gene: TRBV18; CDR3nt: TGTGCCAGCTCACCGACAAGCGGCGTGGGGGGTAATGAGCAGTTCTTC; CDR3aa: CASSPTSGVGGNEQFF
d_gene: TRBD1; j_gene: TRBJ1-4; abundance: -; v_gene: TRBV5-1; CDR3nt: TGCGCCAGCAGCTTGGAACAGGGGGCCTATGAAAAACTGTTTTTT; CDR3aa: CASSLEQGAYEKLFF
d_gene: TRBD1; j_gene: TRBJ2-3; abundance: -; v_gene: TRBV2; CDR3nt: TGTGCCAGCAGTGTCTGGGGGACAGGGGCTGATACGCAGTATTTT; CDR3aa: CASSVWGTGADTQYF
d_gene: -; j_gene: TRBJ1-6; abundance: -; v_gene: TRBV9; CDR3nt: TGTGCCAGCAGCGTAGATGGGGGACATGGTTCACCCCTCCACTTT; CDR3aa: CASSVDGGHGSPLHF
d_gene: -; j_gene: TRBJ2-5; abundance: -; v_gene: TRBV30; CDR3nt: TGTGCCTGGAGTGTACACGATCTGAGGACGGAGACCCAGTACTTC; CDR3aa: CAWSVHDLRTETQYF
d_gene: TRBD2; j_gene: TRBJ2-7; abundance: -; v_gene: TRBV2; CDR3nt: TGTGCCAGCAATGGACTAGATACCTACGAGCAGTACTTC; CDR3aa: CASNGLDTYEQYF
d_gene: -; j_gene: TRBJ1-4; abundance: -; v_gene: TRBV5-1; CDR3nt: TGCGCCAGCAGCTTGGGGACGGGTGAAAAACTGTTTTTT; CDR3aa: CASSLGTGEKLFF
d_gene: -; j_gene: TRBJ2-1; abundance: -; v_gene: TRBV11-2; CDR3nt: TGTGCCAGCAGCTTACCGGCACAGCGATACAATGAGCAGTTCTTC; CDR3aa: CASSLPAQRYNEQFF
d_gene: TRBD1; j_gene: TRBJ2-7; abundance: few; v_gene: TRBV7-9; CDR3nt: TGTGCCAGCAGCCCCGGGCCGGGACAGGGGTCATACGAGCAGTACTTC; CDR3aa: CASSPGPGQGSYEQYF
d_gene: -; j_gene: TRBJ1-2; abundance: once; v_gene: TRBV28; CDR3nt: TGTGCCAGCAGTTTTGAACATTATGGCTACACCTTC; CDR3aa: CASSFEHYGYTF
d_gene: -; j_gene: TRBJ1-1; abundance: -; v_gene: TRBV9; CDR3nt: TGTGCCAGCAGCGTAGGGGTAGGGCGGAACACTGAAGCTTTCTTT; CDR3aa: CASSVGVGRNTEAFF
d_gene: -; j_gene: TRBJ2-2; abundance: -; v_gene: TRBV10-3; CDR3nt: TGTGCCATCAGTGAGTCGAGGGCTTCGAACACCGGGGAGCTGTTTTTT; CDR3aa: CAISESRASNTGELFF
d_gene: -; j_gene: TRBJ1-2; abundance: -; v_gene: TRBV7-9; CDR3nt: TGTGCCAGCAGCTCCGGGAGATCGGGACGAATTAACTATGGCTACACCTTC; CDR3aa: CASSSGRSGRINYGYTF
d_gene: -; j_gene: TRBJ2-3; abundance: -; v_gene: TRBV5-4; CDR3nt: TGTGCCAGCAGCTTGAAGTCGGTCGGGGGCACAGATACGCAGTATTTT; CDR3aa: CASSLKSVGGTDTQYF
d_gene: -; j_gene: TRBJ2-1; abundance: -; v_gene: TRBV11-3; CDR3nt: TGTGCCAGCAGCTTAGAAACCAAGGGTTACAATGAGCAGTTCTTC; CDR3aa: CASSLETKGYNEQFF
d_gene: -; j_gene: TRBJ2-6; abundance: -; v_gene: TRBV6-6; CDR3nt: TGTGCCAGCAGGGACAGCAGCTCTGGGGCCAACGTCCTGACTTTC; CDR3aa: CASRDSSSGANVLTF
d_gene: -; j_gene: TRBJ2-3; abundance: -; v_gene: TRBV28; CDR3nt: TGTGCCAGCAGTTTCAGGAGAATTAGCACAGATACGCAGTATTTT; CDR3aa: CASSFRRISTDTQYF
d_gene: -; j_gene: TRBJ2-5; abundance: -; v_gene: TRBV29-1; CDR3nt: TGCAGCGGGACCGTTCAAGAGACCCAGTACTTC; CDR3aa: CSGTVQETQYF
d_gene: TRBD1; j_gene: TRBJ2-5; abundance: -; v_gene: TRBV6-6; CDR3nt: TGTGCCAGCAGTAAGACAGGGGCGGACCAAGAGACCCAGTACTTC; CDR3aa: CASSKTGADQETQYF
d_gene: TRBD2; j_gene: TRBJ2-1; abundance: -; v_gene: TRBV6-4; CDR3nt: TGTGCCAGCAGTAGGCGGGAGGGAGATGAGCAGTTCTTC; CDR3aa: CASSRREGDEQFF
d_gene: -; j_gene: TRBJ2-5; abundance: -; v_gene: TRBV5-6; CDR3nt: TGTGCCAGCAGCTTGCTGAGCAGCAACTCGGCCCAGTACTTC; CDR3aa: CASSLLSSNSAQYF
d_gene: -; j_gene: TRBJ2-2; abundance: -; v_gene: TRBV5-1; CDR3nt: TGCGCCAGCCGCAGGGACGGTTCCGGGGAGCTGTTTTTT; CDR3aa: CASRRDGSGELFF
d_gene: -; j_gene: TRBJ1-1; abundance: few; v_gene: TRBV2; CDR3nt: TGTGCCAGCAGTGAAATAAGGGTGGGGAACACTGAAGCTTTCTTT; CDR3aa: CASSEIRVGNTEAFF
d_gene: TRBD1; j_gene: TRBJ1-1; abundance: -; v_gene: TRBV28; CDR3nt: TGTGCCAGCAGCCCTGGAGTGGGGACAGGGAACACTGAAGCTTTCTTT; CDR3aa: CASSPGVGTGNTEAFF
d_gene: TRBD2; j_gene: TRBJ2-7; abundance: -; v_gene: TRBV9; CDR3nt: TGTGCCAGCAGCGTAGGGCTAGCGGGAGAGTACGAGCAGTACTTC; CDR3aa: CASSVGLAGEYEQYF
d_gene: -; j_gene: TRBJ2-2; abundance: -; v_gene: TRBV5-1; CDR3nt: TGCGCCAGCAGCTTGGCCTGGGGGACATTTGCGAACACCGGGGAGCTGTTTTTT; CDR3aa: CASSLAWGTFANTGELFF
d_gene: -; j_gene: TRBJ2-3; abundance: few; v_gene: TRBV28; CDR3nt: TGTGCCAGCAGTTTAAATGACTCCCCGGGGAGGTATTTT; CDR3aa: CASSLNDSPGRYF
d_gene: -; j_gene: TRBJ2-7; abundance: -; v_gene: TRBV5-1; CDR3nt: TGCGCCAGCACCAGGGACTGGAGAGACGAGCAGTACTTC; CDR3aa: CASTRDWRDEQYF
d_gene: -; j_gene: TRBJ1-2; abundance: -; v_gene: TRBV2; CDR3nt: TGTGCCACCACTGTGGACGGTTATGGCTACACCTTC; CDR3aa: CATTVDGYGYTF
d_gene: -; j_gene: TRBJ1-1; abundance: -; v_gene: TRBV27; CDR3nt: TGTGCCAGCAGTTCGTTGGGGGGGATAAACACTGAAGCTTTCTTT; CDR3aa: CASSSLGGINTEAFF
d_gene: TRBD1; j_gene: TRBJ2-2; abundance: -; v_gene: TRBV5-1; CDR3nt: TGTGCCAGCAGCTCGACAGGGATCTCGACCGGGGAGCTGTTTTTT; CDR3aa: CASSSTGISTGELFF
d_gene: TRBD2; j_gene: TRBJ2-5; abundance: -; v_gene: TRBV4-2; CDR3nt: TGTGCCAGCAGCCAAAAACGGACTAGCGGGAGCTCCCAAGAGACCCAGTACTTC; CDR3aa: CASSQKRTSGSSQETQYF
d_gene: TRBD2; j_gene: TRBJ2-5; abundance: -; v_gene: TRBV15; CDR3nt: TGTGCCACCAGCAGAGATCCGAGGACTAGCGGGATCCAAGAGACCCAGTACTTC; CDR3aa: CATSRDPRTSGIQETQYF
d_gene: -; j_gene: TRBJ2-3; abundance: -; v_gene: TRBV9; CDR3nt: TGTGCCAGCAGCGTAGAACCCCACGGACCGGAGACTACGCAGTATTTT; CDR3aa: CASSVEPHGPETTQYF
d_gene: -; j_gene: TRBJ2-5; abundance: -; v_gene: TRBV7-6; CDR3nt: TGTGCCAGCAGCTTATCGCCTCTGGAGACCCAGTACTTC; CDR3aa: CASSLSPLETQYF